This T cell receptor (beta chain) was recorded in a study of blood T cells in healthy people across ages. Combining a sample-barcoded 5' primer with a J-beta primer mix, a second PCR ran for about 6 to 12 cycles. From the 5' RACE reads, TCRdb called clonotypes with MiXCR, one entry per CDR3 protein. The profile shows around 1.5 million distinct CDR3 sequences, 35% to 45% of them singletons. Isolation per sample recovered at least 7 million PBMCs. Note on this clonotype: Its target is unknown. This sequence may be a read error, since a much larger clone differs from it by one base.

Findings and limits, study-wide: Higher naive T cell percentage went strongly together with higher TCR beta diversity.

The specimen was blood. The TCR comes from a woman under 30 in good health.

This CDR3 reads CASSQGTGSDGYTF. CDR3 nucleotide sequence: TGCGCCAGCAGCCAGGGCACAGGGTCCGATGGCTACACCTTC. The chain is built from TRBV4-1 and TRBJ1-2; a weak D match, TRBD1 (6 bases). Germline V lookup: CDR1 MGHRA, CDR2 YSYEKL. The length of the CDR3 is 14 residues. V lost 3 bases to trimming and J lost 6 bases, with 14 bases between them.